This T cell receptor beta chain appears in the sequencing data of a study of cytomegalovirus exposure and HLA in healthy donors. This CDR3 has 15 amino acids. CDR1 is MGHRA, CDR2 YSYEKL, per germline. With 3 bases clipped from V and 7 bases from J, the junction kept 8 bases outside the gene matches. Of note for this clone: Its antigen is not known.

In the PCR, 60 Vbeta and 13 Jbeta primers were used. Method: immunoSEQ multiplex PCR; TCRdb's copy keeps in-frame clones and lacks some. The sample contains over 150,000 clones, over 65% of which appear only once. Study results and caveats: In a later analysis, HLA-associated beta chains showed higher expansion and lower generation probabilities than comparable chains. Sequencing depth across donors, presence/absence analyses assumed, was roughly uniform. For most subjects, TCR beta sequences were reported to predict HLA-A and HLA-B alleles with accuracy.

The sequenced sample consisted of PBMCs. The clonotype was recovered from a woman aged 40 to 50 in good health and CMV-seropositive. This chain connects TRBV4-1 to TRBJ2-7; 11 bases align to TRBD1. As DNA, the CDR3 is TGCGCCAGCAGCCAGGCCGGGACAGGGGGATGGGAGCAGTACTTC. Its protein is CASSQAGTGGWEQYF.